This entry is about one T cell receptor (beta chain). The target antigen is unknown. The data are from a study of cytomegalovirus exposure and HLA in healthy donors. Study-wide points: Accurate prediction of most subjects' HLA-A and HLA-B alleles from TCR beta sequences was reported.

The PCR made use of 60 Vbeta and 13 Jbeta primers. Sequencing was performed with immunoSEQ multiplex PCR; in TCRdb, only in-frame clones are kept and a portion is missing. The sample lists hundreds of thousands of clones, approximately 82% occurring once. Specimen: PBMCs. The receptor was isolated from a man aged 18 to 35 in good health and CMV-seronegative.

The CDR3 DNA reads TGTGCCTGGAGTGTAGCCTGGAACACTGAAGCTTTCTTT. It yields the protein CAWSVAWNTEAFF. The chain is built from TRBV30 and TRBJ1-1; D uncertain. The V gene's germline CDR1 is GTSNPN and CDR2 SVGIG (reference sequence). The CDR3 has 13 residues. V lost 0 bases, J lost 1 base, and 6 bases lay in between.